A single sample gave rise to the 23 T cell receptor beta chains below, sequenced in a study of control samples from healthy donors and cancer patients. TCRdb's table, derived via immunoSEQ multiplex PCR, lists solely in-frame clones and lacks some. The table lists about 120,000 clones, more than 80% of them singletons. What was sequenced was blood. The source is a man aged 45-65 years in good health.

CDR3 nucleotides: TGTGCCAGCAGGGGAGACAGGGGGAAGGTAGATACGCAGTATTTT. Its protein product is CASRGDRGKVDTQYF. This rearrangement joins TRBV2 to TRBJ2-3, with 9 nucleotides matching TRBD1. The CDR3 is made up of 15 amino acids. V shed 6 bases, J shed 5 bases, and the junction held 9 bases outside the gene matches. Germline CDR1 reads SNHLY; CDR2 reads FYNNEI.

The V and J genes are TRBV10-3 and TRBJ1-1, with 7 bases aligning to TRBD1. Germline values: CDR1 ENHRY, CDR2 SYGVKD. The CDR3 is 14 amino acids. V gave up 6 bases and J gave up 5 bases; unmatched junction bases: 9. The DNA of the CDR3 is TGTGCCATCAGAGTCGGACAGGACGGTACTGAAGCTTTCTTT. Its protein product is CAIRVGQDGTEAFF.

The chain recombines TRBV19 with TRBJ2-3; TRBD2 aligns across 11 bases. V shed 3 bases, J shed 5 bases, and the junction held 7 bases outside the gene matches. CDR1 and CDR2 from the germline V gene are LNHDA and SQIVND (reference sequence). The length of the CDR3 is 16 residues. The CDR3 here is CASSIISGGAGDTQYF. CDR3 in DNA: TGTGCCAGTAGTATTATTAGCGGGGGGGCCGGAGATACGCAGTATTTT.

The genes are TRBV7-2 and TRBJ2-1; 7 bases are a match to TRBD1. Germline values: CDR1 SGHTA, CDR2 FQGNSA. This CDR3 is built from 12 residues. V lost 6 bases and J lost 13; bases outside the gene matches: 9. The CDR3 sequence: CASSRSGGHQFF. The CDR3 DNA follows: TGTGCCAGCAGTAGGTCAGGGGGACATCAGTTCTTC.

The chain couples TRBV7-9 to TRBJ2-1; D gene uncertain. The length of the CDR3 is 15 residues. Germline V lookup: CDR1 SEHNR, CDR2 FQNEAQ (reference sequence). The germline V and J ends were trimmed by 1 base and 2 bases, with 9 bases remaining between them. For the CDR3, the DNA is TGTGCCAGCAGCTTAGGGGTAGGCCCCTACAATGAGCAGTTCTTC. This gives the protein CASSLGVGPYNEQFF.

The V gene is TRBV5-6, the J gene TRBJ2-5, with TRBD1 matching over 7 bases. The germline CDR1 and CDR2 sequences are SGHDT and YYEEEE. V trimming: 0 bases; J trimming: 0 bases; junction bases outside the gene matches: 11. CDR3 length: 18 residues. CDR3 loop: CASSLVPYRGRYQETQYF. CDR3 in DNA: TGTGCCAGCAGCTTGGTCCCTTACAGGGGAAGGTACCAAGAGACCCAGTACTTC. Full variable domain (rest looked up from reference TRBV5-6 and TRBJ2-5): DAGVTQSPTHLIKTRGQQVTLRCSPKSGHDTVSWYQQALGQGPQFIFQYYEEEERQRGNFPDRFSGHQFPNYSSELNVNALLLGDSALYLCASSLVPYRGRYQETQYFGPGTRLLVL.

This clone appeared once. The V gene is TRBV10-3, the J gene TRBJ1-2; D remains ambiguous. Trimming shortened V by 9 bases and J by 2 bases, and 13 bases separated the two germline ends. Germline V lookup: CDR1 ENHRY, CDR2 SYGVKD. The CDR3 has 13 amino acids. CDR3 bases: TGTGCCATTACTAGGGATTTGAACTATGGCTACACCTTC. Translating it yields CAITRDLNYGYTF.

This chain links TRBV11-3 with TRBJ1-2; D gene unclear. The CDR3 runs to 12 residues. Trimming shortened V by 2 bases and J by 5 bases, and 6 bases separated the two germline ends. Per the germline V gene, CDR1 is SGHNT and CDR2 is YENEEA. CDR3 bases: TGTGCCAGCAGCTTAAATGAGTATGGCTACACCTTC. Translated, it gives CASSLNEYGYTF.

The chain joins TRBV30 to TRBJ1-1, with 9 bases fitting TRBD1. Losses at the gene ends were 3 bases for V and 1 base for J; bases not matched to a gene: 3. This CDR3 contains 14 residues. The germline V gene encodes CDR1 GTSNPN and CDR2 SVGIG (reference sequence). Written as DNA, the CDR3 is TGTGCCTGGAGGGAACAGGGGGCGAACACTGAAGCTTTCTTT. Protein sequence: CAWREQGANTEAFF.

This clone was seen just once. The V gene is TRBV10-3, the J gene TRBJ2-7; tentatively, D is TRBD1 (5 bases). The CDR3 has 20 amino acids. Per germline, CDR1 ENHRY and CDR2 SYGVKD. Deletions cut 0 bases from V and 9 bases from J, with 33 bases between. CDR3 coding DNA: TGTGCCATCAGTGAGTCATTAGGGGCAGCCACGAGCAGTTCAGATCAGGGGCAGTACTTC. This codes for CAISESLGAATSSSDQGQYF.

The chain employs TRBV5-1 and TRBJ2-7, with 10 bases aligning to TRBD1. This CDR3 has 15 amino acids. Germline lookup yields CDR1 SGHRS and CDR2 YFSETQ. Trimming removed 3 bases from V and 5 bases from J; junction bases left unmatched: 8. The CDR3 reads CASSWGQGFVDEQYF. CDR3 DNA sequence: TGCGCCAGCAGCTGGGGACAGGGGTTTGTCGACGAGCAGTACTTC.

The rearrangement links TRBV19 to TRBJ1-1; possibly TRBD1 for D (6 bases). Trimming left V 3 bases short and J 0 bases short, with 11 bases between. This CDR3 comprises 15 residues. CDR1 and CDR2 (germline): LNHDA, SQIVND (reference sequence). The CDR3 protein is CASSIGQFMNTEAFF. DNA for the CDR3: TGTGCCAGTAGTATTGGACAGTTCATGAACACTGAAGCTTTCTTT.

This rearrangement joins TRBV25-1 to TRBJ1-1; a weak D match, TRBD1 (6 bases). Germline V lookup: CDR1 MGHDK, CDR2 SYGVNS. The CDR3 consists of 14 residues. V dropped 6 bases and J dropped 6 bases, with 17 bases sitting between them. In DNA form, the CDR3 reads TGTGCCAGCAGCCACCGGACAGCCTCCTCTGAAGCTTTCTTT. It specifies CASSHRTASSEAFF.

V and J are TRBV3-1 (or the pseudogene TRBV3-2) and TRBJ1-2; tentatively, D is TRBD1 (5 bases). Between the trimmed V and J ends, which lost 0 bases and 3 bases, there was a span of 5 bases. From germline, CDR1 is LGHDT and CDR2 YNNKEL (reference sequence). The CDR3 runs to 13 residues. CDR3 in DNA: TGTGCCAGCAGCCAAGAGGGGGACTATGGCTACACCTTC. This gives the protein CASSQEGDYGYTF.

The rearrangement joins TRBV18 to TRBJ1-1; D remains ambiguous. Trimming removed 2 bases from V and 2 bases from J, with 9 bases in between. The CDR3 spans 14 residues. Looked up from germline, CDR1 is KGHSH and CDR2 is LQKENI. Written as DNA, the CDR3 is TGTGCCAGCTCACCAGCCTATGGAAACACTGAAGCTTTCTTT. Translated: CASSPAYGNTEAFF.

The rearrangement uses TRBV9 and TRBJ2-3, with D possibly TRBD1 on 5 matching bases. The CDR3 length is 12 residues. The germline gives CDR1 SGDLS, CDR2 YYNGEE. Deletions cut 4 bases from V and 5 bases from J, with 8 bases between. The CDR3, as DNA: TGTGCCAGCAGCCAGGGTAGAGATACGCAGTATTTT. Its protein product is CASSQGRDTQYF.

The chain is built from TRBV30 and TRBJ2-7; TRBD1 matches at 10 bases. The trim removed 2 bases at V and 3 bases at J, leaving 1 base unmatched. The CDR3 totals 13 residues. In germline, CDR1 is GTSNPN, CDR2 SVGIG (reference sequence). This CDR3 reads CAWSRDRGYEQYF. CDR3 nucleotide sequence: TGTGCCTGGAGTAGGGACAGGGGCTACGAGCAGTACTTC.

The V and J genes are TRBV10-3 and TRBJ1-1, with 9 bases lining up with TRBD1. The germline CDR1 and CDR2 sequences are ENHRY and SYGVKD. The CDR3 is made up of 17 amino acids. V was pared by 5 bases and J by 5 bases, with 15 bases of the junction left unmatched. The CDR3 reads CAISPSGTGRMRTEAFF. CDR3 DNA sequence: TGTGCCATCAGTCCGTCCGGGACAGGGCGTATGAGAACTGAAGCTTTCTTT.

The chain employs TRBV9 and TRBJ1-2; 9 bases match TRBD1. The germline CDR1 and CDR2 sequences are SGDLS and YYNGEE. The CDR3 runs 13 residues. The J segment lost 6 bases and the V segment lost 3 bases, leaving 3 bases of the junction unmatched. The CDR3 region has the DNA TGTGCCAGCAGCGACAGGACAGGGGATGGCTACACCTTC. Amino acids: CASSDRTGDGYTF.

The DNA for the CDR3 is TGTGCCAGCAGCAGGGGACAGGGGGCGAGGCAGCCCCAGCATTTT. Its protein is CASSRGQGARQPQHF. The rearrangement uses TRBV5-6 and TRBJ1-5, with 12 bases that match TRBD1. Losses at the gene ends were 4 bases for V and 7 bases for J; bases not matched to a gene: 6. Germline CDR1 and CDR2: SGHDT and YYEEEE. The CDR3 is 15 amino acids.

On this clone: At one end, the junction sequence differs from germline, possibly due to a read error. The genes are TRBV3-1 (or the pseudogene TRBV3-2) and TRBJ2-3; D perhaps matches TRBD1 (5 bases). The CDR3 sequence is 13 residues long. The germline gives CDR1 LGHDT, CDR2 YNNKEL (reference sequence). CDR3 bases: TGTGCCAGCAGCCAAGACTCTTACTGGGGCAGAAATTTT. It translates to CASSQDSYWGRNF.

This clone was counted at least ten times. Different DNA sequences within this sample yield the same CDR3. V gene TRBV9 combines with J gene TRBJ1-2; D is uncertain. Germline V CDR1 and CDR2: SGDLS, YYNGEE. The CDR3 totals 12 residues. Trimming stripped 2 bases from V and 5 bases from J, with 7 bases between. CDR3 coding DNA: TGTGCCAGCAGCGTTCAAGGGTATGGCTACACCTTC. It is translated as CASSVQGYGYTF.

The gene calls are TRBV19 and TRBJ2-1; perhaps D is TRBD1 or TRBD2 (5 bases each). CDR1 is LNHDA, CDR2 SQIVND, per germline (reference sequence). The CDR3 has 15 amino acids. With 5 bases removed from V and 4 bases from J, the gap between germline ends came to 15 bases. The CDR3 coding sequence is TGTGCCAGTAGTGCCGGGACGCCTACTTACAATGAGCAGTTCTTC. As protein: CASSAGTPTYNEQFF.